Below, 28 T cell receptor beta chains from the same sample are listed, as sequenced in a study of T cells in Graves' hyperthyroidism and ophthalmopathy. Amplification targeted TCR beta CDR3 regions from RNA transcripts. Primed by the HTBI set, a first-round RT-PCR was run on the TCR CDR3. Using its own MiXCR run on the multiplex PCR reads, TCRdb lists one record per CDR3 protein. The sample consists of 600,000 or so distinct CDR3 sequences, 13% to 15% of them appearing once. Sample: blood. These receptors all stem from a woman aged 50 to 65 with Graves' ophthalmopathy.

As to this clonotype: Compared with germline, one end of the junction differs, possibly owing to a read error. The V call is TRBV5-1, the J call TRBJ2-1, with 11 bases lining up with TRBD2. CDR3 length: 14 residues. CDR1 is SGHRS, CDR2 YFSETQ, per germline. CDR3 residues: CASSEGLAGVPKVF. The CDR3 DNA is TGCGCCAGCAGCGAAGGACTAGCGGGTGTACCCAAGGTCTTC.

A few counts support this clonotype. The rearrangement links TRBV5-4 to TRBJ1-1; D remains unclear. The ends were cut back, 4 bases at V and 1 base at J, with 14 bases in the middle. This CDR3 has 15 residues. Germline-derived CDR1 and CDR2 are SGHNT and YYREEE (reference sequence). The CDR3 loop reads CASSPRPTENTEAFF. Here the CDR3 DNA reads TGTGCCAGCAGCCCCCGACCGACCGAGAACACTGAAGCTTTCTTT.

Turning to this clonotype: With a much larger clone just one base away, this may be a read error. This rearrangement joins TRBV12-3 or TRBV12-4 to TRBJ2-7; TRBD2 aligns across 11 bases. V was pared by 7 bases and J by 7 bases, with 9 bases of the junction left unmatched. CDR3 length: 14 amino acids. The CDR3 reads CASTRSGRVGEQYF. For the CDR3, the DNA is TGTGCCAGCACCCGTAGCGGGAGGGTCGGTGAGCAGTACTTC.

The table lists this clonotype with many counts. This chain uses TRBV12-3 or TRBV12-4 with TRBJ1-6, with 7 bases fitting TRBD1. Germline trimming cut 2 bases from V and 9 bases from J; bases unmatched to any gene: 1. The CDR3 is 13 amino acids. This chain's CDR3 is CASSLQGVSPLHF. CDR3 sequence (DNA): TGTGCCAGCAGTTTACAGGGGGTTTCACCCCTCCACTTT.

This clonotype was observed many times. The gene calls are TRBV2 and TRBJ2-1, with D hard to call. This CDR3 is 16 amino acids long. The germline CDR1 and CDR2 sequences are SNHLY and FYNNEI. V was trimmed by 3 bases and J by 0 bases, leaving 12 bases between them. The CDR3 bases are TGTGCCAGCAGTGACTTTCCCAGCTTCTCCTACAATGAGCAGTTCTTC. Its protein is CASSDFPSFSYNEQFF.

In regard to this clonotype: This clone may be a read error of a much larger clone one base away. This rearrangement joins TRBV12-3 or TRBV12-4 to TRBJ2-3; unclear D gene. CDR3 length: 12 residues. V gave up 3 bases and J gave up 6 bases, with 7 bases separating them. CDR3 amino acids: CASSFLADTQYF. The CDR3 coding sequence is TGTGCCAGCAGTTTTCTTGCGGATACGCAGTATTTT.

The chain uses TRBV19 and TRBJ1-2, with D perhaps TRBD1 (6 bases). Germline V gives CDR1 LNHDA, CDR2 SQIVND (reference sequence). The CDR3 has 15 residues. V was pared by 1 base and J by 8 bases, with 17 bases between. CDR3 region: CASSIVGGDARGYTF. DNA of the CDR3: TGTGCCAGTAGTATAGTAGGGGGTGATGCGCGGGGCTACACCTTC.

This clonotype has a count of ten or more. V is TRBV7-9 and J is TRBJ1-1, with unresolved D. Germline values: CDR1 SEHNR, CDR2 FQNEAQ (reference sequence). Trimming cost V 2 bases and J 5 bases, with 0 bases left between them. The CDR3 runs to 10 residues. CDR3: CASSLTEAFF. Here the CDR3 DNA reads TGTGCCAGCAGCTTAACTGAAGCTTTCTTT.

This clonotype was seen at least ten times. The chain carries TRBV7-3 and TRBJ1-2; 10 bases line up with TRBD1. CDR3 length equals 14 residues. V shed 7 bases, J shed 6 bases, and the junction held 8 bases outside the gene matches. Germline CDR1 reads SGHTA; CDR2 reads FQGTGA. CDR3 loop: CASNSRDRGHGYTF. The CDR3 region has the DNA TGTGCCAGCAACTCCCGGGACAGGGGCCATGGCTACACCTTC.

This clonotype was seen ten or more times. This chain connects TRBV7-9 to TRBJ2-1, with 7 bases identical to TRBD2. The CDR3 loop spans 17 amino acids. Looked up from germline, CDR1 is SEHNR and CDR2 is FQNEAQ (reference sequence). V was pared by 1 base and J by 8 bases, with 14 bases of the junction left unmatched. The CDR3 loop reads CASSLVSMSVAGDEQFF. The CDR3 DNA sequence: TGTGCCAGCAGCTTAGTCTCTATGAGTGTAGCGGGCGATGAGCAGTTCTTC. Supplemented by reference TRBV7-9 and TRBJ2-1, the full variable domain reads DTGVSQNPRHKITKRGQNVTFRCDPISEHNRLYWYRQTLGQGPEFLTYFQNEAQLEKSRLLSDRFSAERPKGSFSTLEIQRTEQGDSAMYLCASSLVSMSVAGDEQFFGPGTRLTVL.

Comments on this clonotype: The junction departs from germline at one end; a sequencing error may be responsible. The chain carries TRBV7-3 and TRBJ1-1, with D hard to call. CDR1 SGHTA and CDR2 FQGTGA come from the germline V gene. This CDR3 has 13 amino acids. CDR3 amino acids: CVSSLVVDTEAFF. As DNA, the CDR3 is TGTGTCAGCAGCTTAGTAGTGGACACTGAAGCTTTCTTT.

This clonotype occurred many times. This chain links TRBV7-9 with TRBJ2-7; 14 nucleotides match TRBD2. J lost 3 bases, V lost 5 bases, and 9 bases had no gene match. This CDR3 has 17 amino acids. Germline V gene lookup returns CDR1 SEHNR and CDR2 FQNEAQ (reference sequence). In nucleotides, the CDR3 is TGTGCCAGCAGCATGACCGGGACTAGCGGGAGAAACTACGAGCAGTACTTC. Protein: CASSMTGTSGRNYEQYF.

Many counts were recorded for this clonotype. The chain joins TRBV7-9 to TRBJ1-1, with a weak D call TRBD1 (6 bases). Germline V gives CDR1 SEHNR, CDR2 FQNEAQ (reference sequence). The CDR3 is 18 amino acids. V lost 2 bases to trimming and J lost 1 base, with 20 bases between them. CDR3 loop: CASSLIQGPPRANTEAFF. In DNA form, the CDR3 reads TGTGCCAGCAGCTTAATACAGGGTCCCCCTAGAGCGAACACTGAAGCTTTCTTT.

This clonotype was seen ten or more times. J is TRBJ1-6 and V is TRBV12-3 or TRBV12-4, with 7 bases lining up with TRBD1. V dropped 6 bases and J dropped 6; count of bases not matched to a gene: 5. This CDR3 comprises 14 residues. CDR3 sequence: CASSLGQPNSPLHF. In DNA form, the CDR3 reads TGTGCCAGCAGCCTGGGACAGCCTAATTCACCCCTCCACTTT.

This chain connects TRBV6-2 or TRBV6-3 to TRBJ2-1; unclear D gene. Trimming shortened V by 0 bases and J by 6 bases, and 6 bases separated the two germline ends. There are 13 residues in the CDR3. Germline assignment: CDR1 MNHEY and CDR2 SVGEGT. The CDR3: CASSYSLGNEQFF. CDR3 nucleotide sequence: TGTGCCAGCAGTTACTCACTTGGCAATGAGCAGTTCTTC.

This clonotype was seen a few times. V and J are TRBV29-1 and TRBJ2-7, with D tentatively TRBD1 (5 bases). V was clipped by 5 bases and J by 4 bases, with 12 bases between them. CDR1 and CDR2 from the germline V gene are SQVTM and ANQGSEA. The CDR3 covers 12 residues. In nucleotides, the CDR3 is TGCAGCGTTAGGGGCAGGGAATACGAGCAGTACTTC. The encoded protein is CSVRGREYEQYF.

This clonotype was observed many times. The chain joins TRBV2 to TRBJ2-1; D unclear. The CDR3 consists of 9 residues. Trimming cost V 8 bases and J 13 bases, with 9 bases left between them. Germline CDR1 and CDR2: SNHLY and FYNNEI. For the CDR3, the DNA is TGTGCCAGCGGAAGTACCCAGTTCTTC. Protein: CASGSTQFF.

The V gene is TRBV5-1, the J gene TRBJ1-2, with no clear D. V was pared by 1 base and J by 2 bases, with 12 bases between. CDR1 is SGHRS, CDR2 YFSETQ, per germline. The CDR3 is 15 amino acids. CDR3 in DNA: TGCGCCAGCAGCTTGAGTGGGTTTCTGAACTATGGCTACACCTTC. Encoded protein: CASSLSGFLNYGYTF.

This clonotype was recorded at least ten times. CDR3 loop: CASSQGTGVNTEAFF. For the CDR3, the DNA is TGTGCCAGCAGCCAAGGCACAGGGGTGAACACTGAAGCTTTCTTT. The genes are TRBV3-1 and TRBJ1-1; 7 bases are a match to TRBD1. J was trimmed by 0 bases and V by 1 base; bases with no gene match: 2. CDR1 and CDR2 (germline): LGHDT, YNNKEL (reference sequence). This CDR3 spans 15 amino acids.

This clonotype was found many times. The J gene is TRBJ1-1, the V gene TRBV28, with 7 nucleotides matching TRBD1. The CDR3 runs 14 residues. The germline V gene has CDR1 MDHEN and CDR2 SYDVKM. J was trimmed by 3 bases and V by 6 bases; bases with no gene match: 7. The CDR3 region has the DNA TGTGCCAGCAGCTTCACAGGGGCCTACACTGAAGCTTTCTTT. This encodes CASSFTGAYTEAFF.

As to this clonotype: A much larger clone sits a single nucleotide away, making a read error possible. The chain couples TRBV12-3 or TRBV12-4 to TRBJ1-1, with 9 bases lining up with TRBD1. V shed 3 bases, J shed 3 bases, and the junction held 14 bases outside the gene matches. The CDR3 runs 18 residues. CDR3 protein: CASSFFNTGGVSDTEAFF. In nucleotides, the CDR3 is TGTGCCAGCAGTTTTTTTAATACAGGGGGCGTCTCGGACACTGAAGCTTTCTTT.

This clonotype was counted once. V gene TRBV15 combines with J gene TRBJ1-6; D might be TRBD1 (5 bases). The CDR3 covers 15 residues. The germline gives CDR1 LNHNV, CDR2 YYDKDF (reference sequence). The V end was cut by 4 bases, the J end by 5 bases, with 12 bases between. The CDR3, as DNA: TGTGCCACCAGCACCGGGACGGCTAATAATTCACCCCTCCACTTT. It encodes CATSTGTANNSPLHF.

The table lists this clonotype with a few counts. The CDR3 nucleotides are TGTGCCAGCAGCAGCCGCATAGGAGTTTCGGCCCACAATGAGCAGTTCTTC. As protein: CASSSRIGVSAHNEQFF. The chain links TRBV6-1 to TRBJ2-1; no clear D. The V end was cut by 6 bases, the J end by 5 bases, with 23 bases between. CDR3 length: 17 residues. Germline CDR1 is MNHNS and CDR2 is SASEGT.

This clonotype was seen at least ten times. This rearrangement joins TRBV11-2 to TRBJ2-2; D tentatively reads TRBD1 or TRBD2 (5 bases each). Germline values: CDR1 SGHAT, CDR2 FQNNGV. The CDR3 extends over 18 amino acids. V dropped 5 bases and J dropped 4 bases, with 23 bases sitting between them. The CDR3 here is CASSRTPGAGFSTGELFF. The DNA of the CDR3 is TGTGCCAGCAGCCGAACTCCTGGGGCGGGTTTTTCCACCGGGGAGCTGTTTTTT. Supplemented by reference TRBV11-2 and TRBJ2-2, the full variable domain reads EAGVAQSPRYKIIEKRQSVAFWCNPISGHATLYWYQQILGQGPKLLIQFQNNGVVDDSQLPKDRFSAERLKGVDSTLKIQPAKLEDSAVYLCASSRTPGAGFSTGELFFGEGSRLTVL.

In this sample, this clonotype turned up many times. This CDR3 reads CASSYRREPGLGRYNEQFF. The DNA of the CDR3 is TGTGCCAGCAGTTACCGTAGGGAACCGGGACTAGGGCGGTACAATGAGCAGTTCTTC. The chain couples TRBV6-5 to TRBJ2-1, with TRBD2 identical over 8 bases. There are 19 residues in the CDR3. Unmatched junction bases numbered 16, after V lost 2 bases and J lost 4 bases. Germline V CDR1 and CDR2: MNHEY, SVGAGI.

The table lists this clonotype with a few counts. CDR3 amino acids: CASSAWEHEQFF. CDR3 bases: TGTGCCAGCAGTGCTTGGGAGCATGAGCAGTTCTTC. The chain combines TRBV6-1 with TRBJ2-1; possibly TRBD2 for D (5 bases). The CDR3 is 12 amino acids. The V end lost 4 bases, the J end lost 8 bases, and 9 bases lay between the germline ends. Germline V CDR1 and CDR2: MNHNS, SASEGT.

This clonotype was observed many times. An end of the junction does not agree with germline; a read error may underlie this. This rearrangement joins TRBV11-1 to TRBJ2-5, with no clear D. Looked up from germline, CDR1 is SGHAT and CDR2 is FQDESV (reference sequence). The CDR3 has 16 amino acids. The CDR3 region is CASSQAWSLVNETQYF. For the CDR3, the DNA is TGCGCCAGCAGCCAAGCTTGGTCTTTGGTCAACGAGACCCAGTACTTC.

Points on this clonotype: The DNA is left out, because the CDR3 cannot be placed on it with certainty; the CDR3 is given as TCRdb lists it. This chain connects TRBV12-5 to TRBJ2-2; the table gives TRBD1 as D, unverified against the DNA. Germline CDR1 is LGHNT and CDR2 is FRNRAP. Ends included, the CDR3 has 15 residues. CDR3 sequence: CASGQTGGSPGSCFF.